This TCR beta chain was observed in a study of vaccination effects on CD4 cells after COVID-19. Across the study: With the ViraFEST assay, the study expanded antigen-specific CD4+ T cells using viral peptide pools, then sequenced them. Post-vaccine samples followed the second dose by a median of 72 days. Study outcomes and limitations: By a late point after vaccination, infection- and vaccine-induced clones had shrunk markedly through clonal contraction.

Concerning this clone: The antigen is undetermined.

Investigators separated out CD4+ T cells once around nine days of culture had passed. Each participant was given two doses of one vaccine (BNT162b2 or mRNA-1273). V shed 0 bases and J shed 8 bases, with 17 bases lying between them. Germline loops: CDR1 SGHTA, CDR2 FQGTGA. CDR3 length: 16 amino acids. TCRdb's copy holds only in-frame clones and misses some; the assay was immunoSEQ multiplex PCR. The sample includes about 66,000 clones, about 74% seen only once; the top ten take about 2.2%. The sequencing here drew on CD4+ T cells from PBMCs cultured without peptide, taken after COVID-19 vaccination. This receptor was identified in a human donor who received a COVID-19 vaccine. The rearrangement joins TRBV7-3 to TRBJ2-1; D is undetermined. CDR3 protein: CASSLTVAGYLDEQFF. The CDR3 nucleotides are TGTGCCAGCAGCTTAACGGTGGCAGGTTATTTGGATGAGCAGTTCTTC.